The T cell receptor beta chain under discussion was sequenced for a study of blood T cell repertoires in COVID-19. Assay: immunoSEQ multiplex PCR; the TCRdb copy retains only in-frame clones and omits some. The table records about 250,000 clones, 70% to 90% of them present only once. CDR1 and CDR2 from the germline V gene are SGDLS and YYNGEE. The CDR3 has 15 amino acids. V was pared by 7 bases and J by 4 bases, with 10 bases of the junction left unmatched. In assigning cohorts, the study relied on participant-reported clinical history. Contact with a PCR-confirmed or clinician-diagnosed COVID-19 case occurred within 2 weeks of entry.

This receptor was obtained from a woman between 50 and 59 years old who had been exposed to COVID-19. The rearrangement joins TRBV9 to TRBJ2-3, with 9 bases aligning to TRBD2. What was sequenced was PBMCs or T cells enriched from blood (not recorded which). This CDR3 is CASQEGGGASDTQYF. The CDR3 DNA is TGTGCCAGCCAAGAAGGCGGGGGGGCGTCAGATACGCAGTATTTT. Supplemented by reference TRBV9 and TRBJ2-3, the full variable domain reads DSGVTQTPKHLITATGQRVTLRCSPRSGDLSVYWYQQSLDQGLQFLIQYYNGEERAKGNILERFSAQQFPDLHSELNLSSLELGDSALYFCASQEGGGASDTQYFGPGTRLTVL.